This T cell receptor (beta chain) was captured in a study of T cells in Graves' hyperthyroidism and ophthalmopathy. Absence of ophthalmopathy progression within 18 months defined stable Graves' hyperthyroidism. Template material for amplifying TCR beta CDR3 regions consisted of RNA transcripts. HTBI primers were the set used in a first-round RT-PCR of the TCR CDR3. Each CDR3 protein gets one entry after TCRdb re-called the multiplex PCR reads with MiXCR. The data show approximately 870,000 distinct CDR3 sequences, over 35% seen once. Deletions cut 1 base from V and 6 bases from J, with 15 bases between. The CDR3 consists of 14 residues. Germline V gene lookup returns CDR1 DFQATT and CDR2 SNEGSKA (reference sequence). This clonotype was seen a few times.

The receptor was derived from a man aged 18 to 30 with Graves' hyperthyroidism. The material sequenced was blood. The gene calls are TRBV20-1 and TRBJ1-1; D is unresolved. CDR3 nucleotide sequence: TGCAGTGCTAGAGCGGGGTGGGGTGACGCTGAAGCTTTCTTT. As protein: CSARAGWGDAEAFF.